Shown below are 29 T cell receptor beta chains from a single sample sequenced in a study of blood T cell repertoires in COVID-19. Profiling relied on immunoSEQ multiplex PCR, and the TCRdb table lists in-frame clones only, not all of them. The sample holds around 200,000 clones, about 83% seen once. The sequenced sample consisted of peripheral blood. The origin of the receptors is a woman in her twenties or thirties with COVID-19, enrolled during active disease.

The J gene is TRBJ2-5, the V gene TRBV7-2; possible D gene TRBD2, 5 bases. Germline-derived CDR1 and CDR2 are SGHTA and FQGNSA. CDR3 length: 13 amino acids. Trimming left V 1 base short and J 7 bases short, with 10 bases between. The CDR3 DNA sequence: TGTGCCAGCAGCTTAGGGCCCGAGGGGACCCAGTACTTC. Encoded protein: CASSLGPEGTQYF.

The CDR3 DNA sequence: TGTGCCAGCAGTTTATCGGGCAGGGGGTTTGAAGGCTACACCTTC. It yields the protein CASSLSGRGFEGYTF. The chain links TRBV27 to TRBJ1-2; TRBD1 aligns across 7 bases. V shed 0 bases, J shed 8 bases, and the junction held 9 bases outside the gene matches. Germline-derived CDR1 and CDR2 are MNHEY and SMNVEV (reference sequence). This CDR3 has 15 residues.

The gene calls are TRBV6-5 and TRBJ1-2; D remains unclear. The ends were cut back, 5 bases at V and 6 bases at J, with 19 bases in the middle. The CDR3 sequence is 15 residues long. Germline assignment: CDR1 MNHEY and CDR2 SVGAGI. The CDR3 DNA reads TGTGCCAGCAGTAACTGGGCCATAAACACGCATGGCTACACCTTC. It yields the protein CASSNWAINTHGYTF.

The table lists this clone with a few counts. J is TRBJ2-1 and V is TRBV3-1 (or the pseudogene TRBV3-2), with D perhaps TRBD1 (5 bases). CDR1 LGHDT and CDR2 YNNKEL come from the germline V gene (reference sequence). The length of the CDR3 is 13 residues. The V and J ends lost 2 bases and 9 bases respectively, with 11 bases between them. The CDR3 reads CASSQTVGAEQFF. CDR3 coding DNA: TGTGCCAGCAGCCAAACTGTTGGGGCTGAGCAGTTCTTC.

The chain couples TRBV3-1 (or the pseudogene TRBV3-2) to TRBJ1-5; 7 bases agree with TRBD1. Looked up from germline, CDR1 is LGHDT and CDR2 is YNNKEL (reference sequence). The CDR3 contains 13 residues. After removal of 4 bases from V and 7 bases from J, the junction contained 4 bases not matched to a gene. CDR3 in amino acids: CASSPDRVQPQHF. The DNA of the CDR3 is TGTGCCAGCAGCCCAGACAGGGTCCAGCCCCAGCATTTT.

This clone was observed a handful of times. The chain couples TRBV30 to TRBJ2-2, with no clear D. This CDR3 is built from 13 residues. Germline V gene lookup returns CDR1 GTSNPN and CDR2 SVGIG (reference sequence). Trimming cost V 2 bases and J 5 bases, with 9 bases left between them. The CDR3 DNA reads TGTGCCTGGAGTTATCAGTCAACCGGGGAGCTGTTTTTT. Translation gives CAWSYQSTGELFF. The full variable domain, completed using reference TRBV30 and TRBJ2-2, is SQTIHQWPATLVQPVGSPLSLECTVEGTSNPNLYWYRQAAGRGLQLLFYSVGIGQISSEVPQNLSASRPQDRQFILSSKKLLLSDSGFYLCAWSYQSTGELFFGEGSRLTVL.

Only a few counts were recorded for this clone. The chain is built from TRBV15 and TRBJ1-2; TRBD1 is a possible D gene (5 bases). Trimming cost V 3 bases and J 8 bases, with 16 bases left between them. This CDR3 has 14 amino acids. Germline V gene data show CDR1 as LNHNV and CDR2 as YYDKDF (reference sequence). The CDR3 bases are TGTGCCACCAGCAGGGGCACAGGCGCGAGCGGCTACACCTTC. It translates to CATSRGTGASGYTF.

The V and J genes are TRBV5-1 and TRBJ2-4, with TRBD2 identical over 7 bases. The CDR3 loop spans 15 amino acids. V was clipped by 1 base and J by 8 bases; unmatched bases: 9. Germline-derived CDR1 and CDR2 are SGHRS and YFSETQ. The CDR3: CASSLRGVRSDIQYF. The CDR3 DNA reads TGCGCCAGCAGCTTGCGGGGGGTGAGATCGGACATTCAGTACTTC.

In DNA, the CDR3 is TGTGCCAGCAGTTGGGGGAGCGGGGGGGCCATATATACGCAGTATTTT. It yields the protein CASSWGSGGAIYTQYF. This chain connects TRBV28 to TRBJ2-3; TRBD2 agrees at 10 bases. This CDR3 contains 16 residues. The J segment lost 7 bases and the V segment lost 4 bases, leaving 11 bases of the junction unmatched. Germline V gene sequence: CDR1 MDHEN, CDR2 SYDVKM.

This clone is a singleton in its sample. The V gene is TRBV15, the J gene TRBJ2-6; possibly TRBD2 for D (6 bases). The CDR3 consists of 15 residues. In germline, CDR1 is LNHNV, CDR2 YYDKDF (reference sequence). Trimming pared 8 bases from V and 0 bases from J, leaving 11 bases between. CDR3 sequence (DNA): TGTGCCACCGGAGGGGTCCTCTCTGGGGCCAACGTCCTGACTTTC. It translates to CATGGVLSGANVLTF.

This clone was picked up a small number of times. The chain couples TRBV5-4 to TRBJ2-7; maybe TRBD2 (6 bases). Germline CDR1 SGHNT, CDR2 YYREEE (reference sequence). Trimming removed 3 bases at V and 6 bases at J, with 16 bases between. The CDR3 extends over 14 amino acids. DNA of the CDR3: TGTGCCAGCAGCTCGGGACTTAGGGTATCCGAGCAGTACTTC. Translating it yields CASSSGLRVSEQYF.

This chain connects TRBV9 to TRBJ2-7; perhaps TRBD1 as D (6 bases). The ends were cut back, 3 bases at V and 4 bases at J, with 8 bases in the middle. Germline V gene data show CDR1 as SGDLS and CDR2 as YYNGEE. This CDR3 has 12 amino acids. CDR3 sequence: CASSGTGYEQYF. The CDR3 DNA sequence: TGTGCCAGCAGCGGAACAGGGTACGAGCAGTACTTC.

CDR3 in amino acids: CASSLGEGRMETQYF. In DNA form, the CDR3 reads TGTGCCAGCAGCTTGGGGGAGGGGAGAATGGAGACCCAGTACTTC. The V gene is TRBV5-8, the J gene TRBJ2-5; 7 bases match TRBD2. The CDR3 is 15 residues long. Losses at the gene ends were 0 bases for V and 5 bases for J; bases not matched to a gene: 7. Germline CDR1 and CDR2: SGHTS and YDEGEE.

This clone was seen a handful of times. The chain combines TRBV7-3 with TRBJ2-6, with 12 bases that match TRBD1. The length of the CDR3 is 18 residues. Trimming removed 1 base from V and 0 bases from J; junction bases left unmatched: 1. Per the germline V gene, CDR1 is SGHTA and CDR2 is FQGTGA. CDR3 amino acids: CASSLRGQGASGANVLTF. The CDR3 bases are TGTGCCAGCAGCTTAAGGGGACAGGGGGCCTCTGGGGCCAACGTCCTGACTTTC.

The V and J genes are TRBV9 and TRBJ1-6; D is unclear. The CDR3 loop spans 14 amino acids. The germline gives CDR1 SGDLS, CDR2 YYNGEE. Deletions cut 0 bases from V and 7 bases from J, with 8 bases between. The CDR3 DNA reads as TGTGCCAGCAGCGTAGTCGGGGAGAATTCACCCCTCCACTTT. This translates into CASSVVGENSPLHF.

The CDR3 sequence is CASSEGGAEAFF. Here the CDR3 DNA reads TGCGCCAGCAGTGAGGGGGGCGCGGAAGCTTTCTTT. The chain employs TRBV10-2 and TRBJ1-1; the D gene is possibly TRBD1 (6 bases). Looked up from germline, CDR1 is WSHSY and CDR2 is SAAADI. The CDR3 has 12 residues. Trimming took off 2 bases at V and 8 bases at J, with 9 bases between the two ends.

The chain couples TRBV16 to TRBJ2-7; 12 bases line up with TRBD1. This CDR3 has 16 amino acids. V lost 4 bases and J lost 7; bases outside the gene matches: 11. Looked up from germline, CDR1 is KGHSY and CDR2 is FQNENV. The CDR3: CASSRGTGGASGEQYF. The CDR3, as DNA: TGTGCCAGCAGCCGAGGGACAGGGGGCGCCTCGGGTGAGCAGTACTTC.

V gene TRBV7-2 combines with J gene TRBJ1-3; 7 positions agree with TRBD1. CDR1 is SGHTA and CDR2 is FQGNSA in the germline V gene. This CDR3 contains 15 residues. J gave up 0 bases and V 5 bases, and 4 bases lay outside the gene matches. The CDR3 loop is CASSPQGNSGNTIYF. The CDR3 nucleotides are TGTGCCAGCAGCCCACAGGGGAACTCTGGAAACACCATATATTTT.

In DNA form, the CDR3 reads TGCGCCAGCAGTGAACCCCCAGGGGGCTTGACGGGAAACACCATATATTTT. Amino acid sequence: CASSEPPGGLTGNTIYF. The V call is TRBV10-2, the J call TRBJ1-3, with TRBD1 matching 8 bases. The V gene end was trimmed by 3 bases and the J gene end by 4 bases; junction bases not matched to a gene: 11. The CDR3 loop spans 17 amino acids. Germline V gene lookup returns CDR1 WSHSY and CDR2 SAAADI.

CDR3 sequence (DNA): TGCAGCGCCGGGGGTCGACTAGATGGAGGGGATGAGCAGTTCTTC. This encodes CSAGGRLDGGDEQFF. The V and J genes are TRBV29-1 and TRBJ2-1; D perhaps matches TRBD2 (6 bases). Trimming left V 7 bases short and J 8 bases short, with 24 bases between. This CDR3 has 15 amino acids. CDR1 is SQVTM and CDR2 is ANQGSEA in the germline V gene.

The chain combines TRBV6-6 with TRBJ2-3; the D gene is possibly TRBD2 (6 bases). This CDR3 comprises 12 residues. Trimming shortened V by 7 bases and J by 3 bases, and 8 bases separated the two germline ends. CDR1 and CDR2 (germline): MNHNY, SVGAGI (reference sequence). For the CDR3, the DNA is TGTGCCAGCAACGGAGGGACAGATACGCAGTATTTT. Its protein product is CASNGGTDTQYF.

The rearrangement uses TRBV19 and TRBJ2-1, with TRBD2 identical over 10 bases. Losses at the gene ends were 5 bases for V and 5 bases for J; bases not matched to a gene: 3. The CDR3 is made up of 14 amino acids. Germline V gene sequence: CDR1 LNHDA, CDR2 SQIVND (reference sequence). CDR3: CASSRLAGDNEQFF. The CDR3 region has the DNA TGTGCCAGTAGTCGTCTAGCGGGAGACAATGAGCAGTTCTTC. The full variable domain, completed using reference TRBV19 and TRBJ2-1, is DGGITQSPKYLFRKEGQNVTLSCEQNLNHDAMYWYRQDPGQGLRLIYYSQIVNDFQKGDIAEGYSVSREKKESFPLTVTSAQKNPTAFYLCASSRLAGDNEQFFGPGTRLTVL.

J is TRBJ1-2 and V is TRBV9, with D uncertain. Trimming left V 0 bases short and J 6 bases short, with 15 bases between. This CDR3 contains 15 residues. Germline values: CDR1 SGDLS, CDR2 YYNGEE. CDR3 residues: CASSVAQARTNGYTF. The CDR3 DNA is TGTGCCAGCAGCGTAGCGCAGGCACGAACCAATGGCTACACCTTC.

The CDR3 nucleotides read TGTGCCAGCAGCCAAGATCGGGGGCCGGGGGGTTACGAGCAGTACTTC. Its protein product is CASSQDRGPGGYEQYF. This chain connects TRBV3-1 (or the pseudogene TRBV3-2) to TRBJ2-7; weak D call: TRBD2 (7 bases). The CDR3 covers 16 residues. Germline lookup yields CDR1 LGHDT and CDR2 YNNKEL (reference sequence). V was trimmed by 0 bases and J by 4 bases, leaving 16 bases between them.

The chain has TRBV6-5 and TRBJ1-1; D perhaps matches TRBD1 (5 bases). Germline values: CDR1 MNHEY, CDR2 SVGAGI. V dropped 2 bases and J dropped 4 bases, with 17 bases sitting between them. The CDR3 runs 16 residues. CDR3 DNA: TGTGCCAGCAGTTACAACGCGGGGGGGATAGGCACTGAAGCTTTCTTT. It is translated as CASSYNAGGIGTEAFF.

This clone was recorded only once. V and J are TRBV4-2 and TRBJ2-7, with 9 nucleotides matching TRBD1. The V segment lost 2 bases and the J segment 2 bases; nucleotides outside the gene matches: 10. Germline lookup yields CDR1 LGHNA and CDR2 YNFKEQ. The CDR3 contains 17 residues. CDR3 DNA sequence: TGTGCCAGCAGCCAATTCACCGGGACAGGGCTTCCCTACGAGCAGTACTTC. This translates into CASSQFTGTGLPYEQYF.

About this clone: Relative to the germline gene, one junction end is altered; a read error may explain this. V gene TRBV20-1 combines with J gene TRBJ2-1, with TRBD2 matching over 9 bases. The CDR3 extends over 10 amino acids. The germline V gene has CDR1 DFQATT and CDR2 SNEGSKA (reference sequence). In DNA form, the CDR3 reads TGCAGTGCTCTACGGACTAGCGAGGTCTTC. Translating gives CSALRTSEVF.

The V call is TRBV3-1 (or the pseudogene TRBV3-2), the J call TRBJ1-2; D is unclear. There are 14 residues in the CDR3. With 1 base removed from V and 4 bases from J, the gap between germline ends came to 10 bases. Germline CDR1 LGHDT, CDR2 YNNKEL (reference sequence). CDR3 nucleotides: TGTGCCAGCAGCCAAGTCCGGAGAGGCTATGGCTACACCTTC. This gives the protein CASSQVRRGYGYTF.

The J gene is TRBJ1-5, the V gene TRBV19; 7 nucleotides agree with TRBD1. Per germline, CDR1 LNHDA and CDR2 SQIVND (reference sequence). J gave up 0 bases and V 11 bases, and 7 bases lay outside the gene matches. The CDR3 is made up of 14 amino acids. CDR3 amino acids: CAGGQPTSNQPQHF. Written as DNA, the CDR3 is TGTGCCGGGGGACAGCCGACTAGCAATCAGCCCCAGCATTTT.